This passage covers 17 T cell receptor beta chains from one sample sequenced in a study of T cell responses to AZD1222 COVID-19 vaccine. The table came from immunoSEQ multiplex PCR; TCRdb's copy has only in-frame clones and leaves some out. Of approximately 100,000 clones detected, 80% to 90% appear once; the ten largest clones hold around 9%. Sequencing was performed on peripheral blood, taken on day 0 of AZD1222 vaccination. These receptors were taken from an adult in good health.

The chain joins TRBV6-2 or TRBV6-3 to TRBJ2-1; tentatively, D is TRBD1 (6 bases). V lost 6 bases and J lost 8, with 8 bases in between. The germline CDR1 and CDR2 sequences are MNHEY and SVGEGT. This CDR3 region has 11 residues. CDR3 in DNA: TGTGCCAGCAGATACAGGGATGAGCAGTTCTTC. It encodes CASRYRDEQFF.

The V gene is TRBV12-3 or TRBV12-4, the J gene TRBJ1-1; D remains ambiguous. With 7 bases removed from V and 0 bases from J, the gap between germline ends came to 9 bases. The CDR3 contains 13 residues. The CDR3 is CASTATVNTEAFF. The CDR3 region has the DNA TGTGCCAGCACCGCCACGGTGAACACTGAAGCTTTCTTT.

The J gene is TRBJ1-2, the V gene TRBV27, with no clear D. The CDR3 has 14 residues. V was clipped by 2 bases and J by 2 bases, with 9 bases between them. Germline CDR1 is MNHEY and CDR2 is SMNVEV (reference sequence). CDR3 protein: CASSLKGRNYGYTF. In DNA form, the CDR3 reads TGTGCCAGCAGTTTAAAAGGGAGAAACTATGGCTACACCTTC.

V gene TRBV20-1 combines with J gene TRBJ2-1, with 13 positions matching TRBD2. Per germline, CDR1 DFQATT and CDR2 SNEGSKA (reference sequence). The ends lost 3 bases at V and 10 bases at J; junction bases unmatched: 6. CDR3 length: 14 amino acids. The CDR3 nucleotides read TGCAGTGCTAGTGGACTAGCGGGGGCTTTGGAGCAGTTCTTC. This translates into CSASGLAGALEQFF.

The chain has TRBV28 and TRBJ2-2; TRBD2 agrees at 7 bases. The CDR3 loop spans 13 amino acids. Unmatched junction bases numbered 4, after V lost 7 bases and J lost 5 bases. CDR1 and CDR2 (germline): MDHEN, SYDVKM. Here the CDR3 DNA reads TGTGCCAGCACCCGGCGGGGGACCGGGGAGCTGTTTTTT. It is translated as CASTRRGTGELFF.

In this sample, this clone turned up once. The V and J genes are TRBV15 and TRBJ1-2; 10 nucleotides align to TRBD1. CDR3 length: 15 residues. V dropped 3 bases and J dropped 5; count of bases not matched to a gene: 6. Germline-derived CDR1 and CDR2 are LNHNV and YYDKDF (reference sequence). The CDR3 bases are TGTGCCACCAGCAGGCCGGGACAGGGGTATTATGGCTACACCTTC. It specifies CATSRPGQGYYGYTF.

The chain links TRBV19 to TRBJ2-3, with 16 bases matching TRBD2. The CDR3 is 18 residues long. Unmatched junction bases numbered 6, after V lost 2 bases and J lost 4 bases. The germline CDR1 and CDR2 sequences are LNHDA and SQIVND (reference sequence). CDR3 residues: CASSIRGLAGGLADTQYF. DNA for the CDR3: TGTGCCAGTAGTATACGGGGACTAGCGGGGGGGCTTGCAGATACGCAGTATTTT.

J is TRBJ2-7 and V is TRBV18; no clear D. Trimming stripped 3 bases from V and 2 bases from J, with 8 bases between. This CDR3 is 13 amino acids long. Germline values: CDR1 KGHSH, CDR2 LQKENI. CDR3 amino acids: CASSPRSTYEQYF. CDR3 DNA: TGTGCCAGCTCACCCCGGTCGACCTACGAGCAGTACTTC.

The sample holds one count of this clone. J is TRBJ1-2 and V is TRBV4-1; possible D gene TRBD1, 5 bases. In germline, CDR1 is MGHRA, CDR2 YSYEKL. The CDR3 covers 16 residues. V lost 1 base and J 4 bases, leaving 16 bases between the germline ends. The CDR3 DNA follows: TGCGCCAGCAGCCAAGGGGGTTTGACAGCCTCCTATGGCTACACCTTC. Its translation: CASSQGGLTASYGYTF.

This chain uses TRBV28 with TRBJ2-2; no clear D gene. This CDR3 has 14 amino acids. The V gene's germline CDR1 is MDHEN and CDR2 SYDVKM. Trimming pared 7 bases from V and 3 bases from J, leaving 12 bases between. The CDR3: CASIRKVYTGELFF. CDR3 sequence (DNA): TGTGCCAGCATACGGAAGGTTTACACCGGGGAGCTGTTTTTT.

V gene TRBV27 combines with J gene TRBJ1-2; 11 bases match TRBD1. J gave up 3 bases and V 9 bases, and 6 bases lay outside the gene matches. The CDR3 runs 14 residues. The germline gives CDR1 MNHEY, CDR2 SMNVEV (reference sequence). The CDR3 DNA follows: TGTGCCAGTGCCGGACAGGGGGCTTACTATGGCTACACCTTC. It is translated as CASAGQGAYYGYTF.

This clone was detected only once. CDR3 sequence reads: CSATGQAEQFF. As DNA, the CDR3 is TGCAGTGCTACCGGACAGGCTGAGCAGTTCTTC. The chain couples TRBV20-1 to TRBJ2-1; TRBD1 aligns across 7 bases. Germline CDR1 is DFQATT and CDR2 is SNEGSKA (reference sequence). The CDR3 is 11 amino acids. Trimming cost V 4 bases and J 9 bases; bases outside gene matches: 3.

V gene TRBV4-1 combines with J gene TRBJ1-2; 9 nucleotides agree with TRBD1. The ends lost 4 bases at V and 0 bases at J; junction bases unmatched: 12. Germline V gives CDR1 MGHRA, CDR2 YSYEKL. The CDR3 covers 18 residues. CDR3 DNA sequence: TGCGCCAGCAGCCCCGAGGGGGGACAGGGAGGCGCTAACTATGGCTACACCTTC. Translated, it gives CASSPEGGQGGANYGYTF.

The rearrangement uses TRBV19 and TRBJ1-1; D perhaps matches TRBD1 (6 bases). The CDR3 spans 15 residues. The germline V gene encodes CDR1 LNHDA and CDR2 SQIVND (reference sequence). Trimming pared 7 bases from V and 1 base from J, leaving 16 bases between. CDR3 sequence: CASIGGRSWNTEAFF. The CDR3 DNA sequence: TGTGCCAGTATCGGGGGGCGGTCGTGGAACACTGAAGCTTTCTTT.

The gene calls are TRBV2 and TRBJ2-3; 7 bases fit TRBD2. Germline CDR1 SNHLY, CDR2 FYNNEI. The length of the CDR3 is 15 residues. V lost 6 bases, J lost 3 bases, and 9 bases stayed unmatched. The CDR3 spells CASRPTSAGTDTQYF. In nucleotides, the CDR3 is TGTGCCAGCAGACCCACTAGCGCCGGGACAGATACGCAGTATTTT.

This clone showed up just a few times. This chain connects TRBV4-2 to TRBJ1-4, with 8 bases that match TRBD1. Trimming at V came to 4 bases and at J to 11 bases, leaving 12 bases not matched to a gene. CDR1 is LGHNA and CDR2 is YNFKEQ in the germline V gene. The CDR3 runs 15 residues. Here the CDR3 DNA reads TGTGCCAGCAGCCTTGGGACAGGTGGATCGGGGAAACTGTTTTTT. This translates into CASSLGTGGSGKLFF.

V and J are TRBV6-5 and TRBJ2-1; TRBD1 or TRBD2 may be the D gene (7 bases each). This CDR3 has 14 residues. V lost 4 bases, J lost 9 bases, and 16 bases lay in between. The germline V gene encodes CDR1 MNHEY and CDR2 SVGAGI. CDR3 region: CASSLKRDSSEQFF. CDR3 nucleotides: TGTGCCAGCAGTTTAAAGCGGGACAGTAGTGAGCAGTTCTTC.